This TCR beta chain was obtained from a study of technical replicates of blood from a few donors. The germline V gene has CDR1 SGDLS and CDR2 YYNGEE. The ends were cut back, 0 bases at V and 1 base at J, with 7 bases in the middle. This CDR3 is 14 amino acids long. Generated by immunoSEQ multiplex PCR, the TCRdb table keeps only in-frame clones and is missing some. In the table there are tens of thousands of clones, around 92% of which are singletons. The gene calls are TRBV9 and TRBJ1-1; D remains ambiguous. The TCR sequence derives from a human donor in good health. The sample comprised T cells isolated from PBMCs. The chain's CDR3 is CASSVVASNTEAFF. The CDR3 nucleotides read TGTGCCAGCAGCGTAGTGGCCTCGAACACTGAAGCTTTCTTT.